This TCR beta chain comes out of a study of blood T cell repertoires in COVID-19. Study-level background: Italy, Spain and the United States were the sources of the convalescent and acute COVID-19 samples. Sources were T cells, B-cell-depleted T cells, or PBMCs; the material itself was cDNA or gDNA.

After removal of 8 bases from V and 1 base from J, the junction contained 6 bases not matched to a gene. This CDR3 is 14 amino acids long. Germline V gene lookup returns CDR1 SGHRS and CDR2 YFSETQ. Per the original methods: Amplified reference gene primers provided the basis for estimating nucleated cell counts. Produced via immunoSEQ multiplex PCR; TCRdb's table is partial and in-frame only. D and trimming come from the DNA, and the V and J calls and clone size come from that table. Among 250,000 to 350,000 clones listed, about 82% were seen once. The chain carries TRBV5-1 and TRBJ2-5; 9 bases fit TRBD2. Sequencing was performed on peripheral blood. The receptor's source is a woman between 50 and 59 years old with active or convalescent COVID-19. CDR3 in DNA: TGCGCCAGTGCGGGAGGGACTGTCCAAGAGACCCAGTACTTC. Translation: CASAGGTVQETQYF.